This T cell receptor beta chain was identified during a study of cytotoxic CD8 clonotypes in ibrutinib-treated CLL. Depth targeted 1 in 200,000 to 1 in 1 million T cells, averaging around 10x coverage per clonotype. Here immunoSEQ multiplex PCR was the method, and the copy in TCRdb shows in-frame clones only, minus some. The sample lists some 300,000 clones, 80% occurring once. The table lists this clone with a count of one. The CDR3 contains 13 residues. Per germline, CDR1 MDHEN and CDR2 SYDVKM. Trimming removed 6 bases at V and 1 base at J, with 10 bases between. The gene calls are TRBV28 and TRBJ2-7; a weak D match, TRBD2 (5 bases). The sample in question was PBMCs, obtained before ibrutinib treatment. This TCR was recovered from a human donor with chronic lymphocytic leukemia. CDR3 bases: TGTGCCAGCAGAGGACGGGGATCCTACGAGCAGTACTTC. Encoded protein: CASRGRGSYEQYF.